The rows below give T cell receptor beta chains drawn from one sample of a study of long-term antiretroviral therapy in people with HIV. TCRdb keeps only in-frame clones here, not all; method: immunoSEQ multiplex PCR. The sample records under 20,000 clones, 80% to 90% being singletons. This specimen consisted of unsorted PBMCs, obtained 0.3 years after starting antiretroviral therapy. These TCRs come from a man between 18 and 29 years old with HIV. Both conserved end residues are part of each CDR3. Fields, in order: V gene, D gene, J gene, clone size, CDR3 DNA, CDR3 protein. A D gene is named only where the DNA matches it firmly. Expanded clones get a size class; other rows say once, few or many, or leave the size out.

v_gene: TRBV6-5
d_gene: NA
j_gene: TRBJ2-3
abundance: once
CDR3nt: TGTGCCAGCAGTTACTCGGATTTCGGTTCAGATACGCAGTATTTT
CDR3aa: CASSYSDFGSDTQYF

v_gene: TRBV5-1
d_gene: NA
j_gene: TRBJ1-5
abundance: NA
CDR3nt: TGCGCCAGCAGCTTAAAAGGGGAGGGAAAAAAGCCCCAGCATTTT
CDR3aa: CASSLKGEGKKPQHF

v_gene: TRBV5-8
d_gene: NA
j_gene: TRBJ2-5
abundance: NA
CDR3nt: TGTGCCAGCAGTGGTCCGGGGGGCCAGGAGACCCAGTACTTC
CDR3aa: CASSGPGGQETQYF

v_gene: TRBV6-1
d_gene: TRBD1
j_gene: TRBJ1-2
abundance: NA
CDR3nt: TGTGCCAGCAGTGAGGGACAGGGTTGGGGCTACACCTTC
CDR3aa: CASSEGQGWGYTF

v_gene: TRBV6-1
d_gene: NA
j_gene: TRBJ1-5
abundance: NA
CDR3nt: TGTGCCAGCAGTGGGGGAGAGGATCAGCCCCAGCATTTT
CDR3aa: CASSGGEDQPQHF

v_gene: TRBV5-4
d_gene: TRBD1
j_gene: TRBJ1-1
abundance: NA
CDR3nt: TGTGCCAGCAGCCCACGACAGGGGAATCAAGCTTTCTTT
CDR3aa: CASSPRQGNQAFF

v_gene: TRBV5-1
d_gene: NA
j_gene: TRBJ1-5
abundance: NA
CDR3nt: TGCGCCAGCAGCATTACTAGCAATCAGCCCCAGCATTTT
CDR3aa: CASSITSNQPQHF

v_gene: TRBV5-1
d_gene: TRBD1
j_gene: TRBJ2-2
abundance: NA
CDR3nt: TGCGCCAGCAGCTTGTCGGGACAGGGTATCACCGGGGAGCTGTTTTTT
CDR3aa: CASSLSGQGITGELFF

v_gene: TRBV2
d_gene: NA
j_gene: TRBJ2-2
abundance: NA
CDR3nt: TGTGCCAGCAGTCTTTTAAGTACCGGGGAGCTGTTTTTT
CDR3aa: CASSLLSTGELFF

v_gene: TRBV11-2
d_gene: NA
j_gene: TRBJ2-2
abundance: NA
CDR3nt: TGTGCCAGCAGCCTATCAATTAGTCGGGGTAAAGCTTACACCGGGGAGCTGTTTTTT
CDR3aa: CASSLSISRGKAYTGELFF

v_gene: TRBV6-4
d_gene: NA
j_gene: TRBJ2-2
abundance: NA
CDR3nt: TGTGCCAGCAGTGACTCAGAAACCGGGGAGCTGTTTTTT
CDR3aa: CASSDSETGELFF

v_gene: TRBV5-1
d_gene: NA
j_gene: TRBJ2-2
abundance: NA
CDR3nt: TGCGCCAGCAGCTTGGGTCAGGGCGGCGGGGAGCTGTTTTTT
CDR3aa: CASSLGQGGGELFF

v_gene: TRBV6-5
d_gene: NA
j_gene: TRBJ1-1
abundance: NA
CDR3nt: TGTGCCAGCAGTTACTCACAGGGCCTAAACACTGAAGCTTTCTTT
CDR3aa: CASSYSQGLNTEAFF

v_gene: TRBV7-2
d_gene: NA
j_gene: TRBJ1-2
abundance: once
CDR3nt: TGTGCCAGCAGCTTAGCGGCTATTAGTGGGGCGCGTAACTATGGCTACACCTTC
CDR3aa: CASSLAAISGARNYGYTF

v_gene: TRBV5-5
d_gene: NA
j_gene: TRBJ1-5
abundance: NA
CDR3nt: TGTGCCAGCAGCTTAGACGGGGGGGGAAATCAGCCCCAGCATTTT
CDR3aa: CASSLDGGGNQPQHF

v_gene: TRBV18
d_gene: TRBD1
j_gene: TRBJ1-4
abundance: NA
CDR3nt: TGTGCCAGCTCATCCGGGACAGGGGGCCTGAATGAAAAACTGTTTTTT
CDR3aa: CASSSGTGGLNEKLFF

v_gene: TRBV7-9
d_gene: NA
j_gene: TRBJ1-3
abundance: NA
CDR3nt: TGTGCCGTTCAGACGGGAGATTGGGACACCATATATTTT
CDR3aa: CAVQTGDWDTIYF

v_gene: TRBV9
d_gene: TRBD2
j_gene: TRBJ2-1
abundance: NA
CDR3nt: TGTGCCAGCAGCCTAGTAGCGGGGGGGTACAATGAGCAGTTCTTC
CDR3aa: CASSLVAGGYNEQFF

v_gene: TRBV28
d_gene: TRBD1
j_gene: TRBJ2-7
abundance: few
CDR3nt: TGTGCCAGCACTCACGAGACAGGGTACGAGCAGTACTTC
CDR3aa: CASTHETGYEQYF

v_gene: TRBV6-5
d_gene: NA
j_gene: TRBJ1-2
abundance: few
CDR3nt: TGTGCCAGCACGATAGGCGGTTCTAACTATGGCTACACCTTC
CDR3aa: CASTIGGSNYGYTF

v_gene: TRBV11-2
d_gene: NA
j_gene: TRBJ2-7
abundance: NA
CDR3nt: TGTGCCAGCAGTTCACAAAACTACGAGCAGTACTTC
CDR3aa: CASSSQNYEQYF

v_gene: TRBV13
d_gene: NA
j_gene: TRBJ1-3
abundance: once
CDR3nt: TGTGCCAGCAGCCCCGGGCGGGTTAGCGGAAACACCATATATTTT
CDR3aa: CASSPGRVSGNTIYF

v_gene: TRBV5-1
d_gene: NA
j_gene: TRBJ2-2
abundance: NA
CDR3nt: TGCGCCAGCAGCCAGCCGAACACCGGGGAGCTGTTTTTT
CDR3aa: CASSQPNTGELFF

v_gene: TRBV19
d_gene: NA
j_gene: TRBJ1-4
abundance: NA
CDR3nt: TGTGCCAGTAGGCACCTGGGTCCGAATGAAAAACTGTTTTTT
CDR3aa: CASRHLGPNEKLFF

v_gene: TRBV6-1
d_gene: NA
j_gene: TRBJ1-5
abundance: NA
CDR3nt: TGTGCCAGCAGTGAATGGCGGGGACCCTGGGACAATCAGCCCCAGCATTTT
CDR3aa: CASSEWRGPWDNQPQHF

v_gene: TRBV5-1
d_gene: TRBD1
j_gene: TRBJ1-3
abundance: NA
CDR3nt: TGCGCCAGCAGCTCAACTCCGGACAGGGGAAGAAACACCATATATTTT
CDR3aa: CASSSTPDRGRNTIYF

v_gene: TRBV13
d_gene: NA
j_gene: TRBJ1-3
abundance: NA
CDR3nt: TGTGCCAGCAGCTTGATGGGGGGCTCCTCTGGAAACACCATATATTTT
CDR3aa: CASSLMGGSSGNTIYF

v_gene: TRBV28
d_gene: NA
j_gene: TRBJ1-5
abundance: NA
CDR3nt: TGTGCCAGCAGTTGGGGGAGCAATCAGCCCCAGCATTTT
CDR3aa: CASSWGSNQPQHF

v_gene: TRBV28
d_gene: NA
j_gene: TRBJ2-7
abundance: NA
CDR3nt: TGTGCCAGCAGTTCCCCCGGGCCTTACGAGCAGTACTTC
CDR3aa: CASSSPGPYEQYF

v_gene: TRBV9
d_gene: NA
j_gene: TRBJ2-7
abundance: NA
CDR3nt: TGTGCCAGCAGCCCTGACAGTCCCTACGAGCAGTACTTC
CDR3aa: CASSPDSPYEQYF

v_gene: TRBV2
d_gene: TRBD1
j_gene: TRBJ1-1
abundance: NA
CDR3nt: TGTGCCAGCAGCCCCCCGGGACAGGGAAATTACATGAACACTGAAGCTTTCTTT
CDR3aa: CASSPPGQGNYMNTEAFF

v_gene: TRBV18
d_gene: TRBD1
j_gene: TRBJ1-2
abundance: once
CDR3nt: TGTGCCAGCTCACCACAGGGGGCGGAAGGCTACACCTTC
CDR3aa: CASSPQGAEGYTF

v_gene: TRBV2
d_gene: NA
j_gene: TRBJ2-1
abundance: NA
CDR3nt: TGTGCCAGCAGCCGTAGGTGGGAAGGAAGGGAGGAGCAGTTCTTC
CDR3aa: CASSRRWEGREEQFF

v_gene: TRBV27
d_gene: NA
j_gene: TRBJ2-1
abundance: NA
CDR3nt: TGTGCCAGCAGTTTGCGAGAAAATGAGCAGTTCTTC
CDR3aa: CASSLRENEQFF

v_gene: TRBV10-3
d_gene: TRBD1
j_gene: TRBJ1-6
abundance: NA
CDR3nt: TGTGCCATCAGTGAGTCTGCGACAGGGATGTATTCACCCCTCCACTTT
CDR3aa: CAISESATGMYSPLHF

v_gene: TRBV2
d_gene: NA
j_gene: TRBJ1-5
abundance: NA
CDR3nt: TGTGCCAGCAGATACAAGGCGGGCCAGCCCCAGCATTTT
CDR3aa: CASRYKAGQPQHF

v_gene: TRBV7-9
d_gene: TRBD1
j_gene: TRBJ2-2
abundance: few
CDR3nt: TGTGCCAGCAGCACTACAGGGGAGGGGGAGCTGTTTTTT
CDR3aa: CASSTTGEGELFF

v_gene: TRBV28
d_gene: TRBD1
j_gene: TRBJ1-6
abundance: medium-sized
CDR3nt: TGTGCCAGCAGTTCCGGACAGGGGGGTTCACCCCTCCACTTT
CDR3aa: CASSSGQGGSPLHF

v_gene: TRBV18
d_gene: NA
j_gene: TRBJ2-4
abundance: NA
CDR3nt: TGTGCCAGCTCACCACGATCCCTGGAGGAGAGTTTCACAGGGATTCAGTACTTC
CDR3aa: CASSPRSLEESFTGIQYF

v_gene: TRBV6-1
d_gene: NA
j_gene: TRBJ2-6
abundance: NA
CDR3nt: TGTGCCAGCAGTGAAAGGTTCTCTGGGGCCAACGTCCTGACTTTC
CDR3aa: CASSERFSGANVLTF

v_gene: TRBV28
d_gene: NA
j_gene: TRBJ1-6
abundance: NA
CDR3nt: TGTGCCAGCAGCCTAGGGACTGTGAATTACCCCCTCCACTTT
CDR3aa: CASSLGTVNYPLHF

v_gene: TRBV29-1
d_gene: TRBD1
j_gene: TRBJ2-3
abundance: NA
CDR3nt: TGCAGCTCTCAACAGGGGAGCACAGATACGCAGTATTTT
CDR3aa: CSSQQGSTDTQYF

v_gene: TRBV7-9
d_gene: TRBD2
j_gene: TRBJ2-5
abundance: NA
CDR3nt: TGTGCCAGCAGCCCGGGACTAGCGGGGGGGCCGGCGACCCAGTACTTC
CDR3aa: CASSPGLAGGPATQYF

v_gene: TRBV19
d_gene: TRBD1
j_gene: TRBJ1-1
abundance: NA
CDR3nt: TGTGCCAGTAGTGTGACAGGGGGGACTGAAGCTTTCTTT
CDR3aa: CASSVTGGTEAFF

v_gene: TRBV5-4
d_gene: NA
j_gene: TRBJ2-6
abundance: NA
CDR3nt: TGTGCCAGCAGCTCGGCTGGGGCCAACGTCCTGACTTTC
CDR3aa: CASSSAGANVLTF

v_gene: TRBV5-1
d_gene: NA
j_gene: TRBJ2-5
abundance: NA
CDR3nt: TGCGCCAGCAGCCCGGAGGTCCAAGAGACCCAGTACTTC
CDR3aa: CASSPEVQETQYF

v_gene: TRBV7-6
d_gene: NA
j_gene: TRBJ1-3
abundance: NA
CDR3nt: TGTGCCAGCAGCCTGGGATCTGGAAACACCATATATTTT
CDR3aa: CASSLGSGNTIYF

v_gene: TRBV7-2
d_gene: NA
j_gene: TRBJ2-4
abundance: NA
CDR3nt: TGTGCCAGCAGCTTAAACCAGGGAGTAAACATTCAGTACTTC
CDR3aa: CASSLNQGVNIQYF

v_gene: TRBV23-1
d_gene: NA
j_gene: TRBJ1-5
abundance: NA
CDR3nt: TGCGCCAGCAGTCACTCAGGGAGGATTTTGGGTCAGCCCCAGCATTTT
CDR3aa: CASSHSGRILGQPQHF

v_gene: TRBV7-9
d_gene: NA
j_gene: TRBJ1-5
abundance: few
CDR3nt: TGTGCCAGCAGCTTAGGGGGTAGTCAGCCCCAGCATTTT
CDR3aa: CASSLGGSQPQHF

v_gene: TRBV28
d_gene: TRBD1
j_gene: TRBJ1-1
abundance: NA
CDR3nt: TGTGCCAGCAGTTCCCCGGGGGGACAGGGTTTGAACACTGAAGCTTTCTTT
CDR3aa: CASSSPGGQGLNTEAFF

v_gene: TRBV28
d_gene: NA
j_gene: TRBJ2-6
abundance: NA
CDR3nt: TGTGCCAGCCTAAGGGGCGATATCTCTGGGGCCAACGTCCTGACTTTC
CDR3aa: CASLRGDISGANVLTF

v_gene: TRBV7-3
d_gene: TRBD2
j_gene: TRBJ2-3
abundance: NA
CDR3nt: TGTGCCAGCAGCTTCGGGGGGGGCCCCCGGGCAGATACGCAGTATTTT
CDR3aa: CASSFGGGPRADTQYF

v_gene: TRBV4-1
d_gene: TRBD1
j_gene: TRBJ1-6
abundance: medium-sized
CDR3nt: TGCGCCAGCAGCCAAGTCCTGGGACAGGGTATTGATTCACCCCTCCACTTT
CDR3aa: CASSQVLGQGIDSPLHF